This TCR beta chain comes out of a study of Graves' ophthalmopathy and Graves' hyperthyroidism. Broader study findings: At just over 70% sensitivity and approximately 72% specificity, the model predicted progression of the ophthalmopathy.

Germline V lookup: CDR1 SGDLS, CDR2 YYNGEE. The V end lost 0 bases, the J end lost 4 bases, and 14 bases lay between the germline ends. This CDR3 has 15 amino acids. Many counts were recorded for this clonotype. Antigen unknown. RNA served as the template for amplifying TCR beta CDR3 regions. After a first-round RT-PCR with HTBI primers, a second-round multiplex PCR was run. TCRdb reprocessed the multiplex PCR reads with MiXCR, giving one entry per CDR3 protein. The data show tens of thousands of distinct CDR3 sequences, with 45% to 55% seen just once and 26% held by the top ten. The source material was peripheral blood. The clonotype comes from an adult woman with stable Graves' hyperthyroidism. The V gene is TRBV9, the J gene TRBJ2-7; maybe TRBD2 (7 bases). CDR3 nucleotides: TGTGCCAGCAGCGTAGCGGCAGGGGAGGGATACGAGCAGTACTTC. It encodes CASSVAAGEGYEQYF.